This TCR beta chain was recorded in a study of cytomegalovirus exposure and HLA in healthy donors. V dropped 5 bases and J dropped 10; count of bases not matched to a gene: 11. Germline CDR1 SGHRS, CDR2 YFSETQ. The CDR3 totals 15 residues. PCR primers comprised 60 Vbeta and 13 Jbeta primers. The protocol was immunoSEQ multiplex PCR, while the TCRdb copy is restricted to in-frame clones and leaves out a portion. The data hold 110,000 to 150,000 clones, with more than 7.5% observed a single time. The TCR sequence derives from a middle-aged man in good health and CMV-seronegative. Material for sequencing was PBMCs. The rearrangement joins TRBV5-1 to TRBJ1-6, with 8 bases that match TRBD1. The DNA for the CDR3 is TGCGCCAGCAGTTCTGAGACAGGGGTTAGGTCACCCCTCCACTTT. Amino acid sequence: CASSSETGVRSPLHF. Full variable domain (remainder filled in from reference TRBV5-1 and TRBJ1-6): KAGVTQTPRYLIKTRGQQVTLSCSPISGHRSVSWYQQTPGQGLQFLFEYFSETQRNKGNFPGRFSGRQFSNSRSEMNVSTLELGDSALYLCASSSETGVRSPLHFGNGTRLTVT.